The T cell receptor (beta chain) described here comes from a study of cytomegalovirus exposure and HLA in healthy donors. 13 Jbeta primers and 60 Vbeta primers were used for the PCR. TCRdb keeps only in-frame clones here, not all; method: immunoSEQ multiplex PCR. The sample lists roughly 150,000 clones, roughly 78% seen once, with 6% to 7.5% in the top ten. The specimen sequenced was PBMCs. This clonotype originated in a middle-aged man in good health and CMV-seropositive.

The CDR3 coding sequence is TGCGCCAGCAGCTTGTTATGGACAGCAAATTACGAGCAGTACTTC. The encoded protein is CASSLLWTANYEQYF. The V gene is TRBV5-1, the J gene TRBJ2-7; possibly TRBD1 for D (6 bases). V was trimmed by 1 base and J by 4 bases, leaving 15 bases between them. This CDR3 comprises 15 residues. Germline loops: CDR1 SGHRS, CDR2 YFSETQ.